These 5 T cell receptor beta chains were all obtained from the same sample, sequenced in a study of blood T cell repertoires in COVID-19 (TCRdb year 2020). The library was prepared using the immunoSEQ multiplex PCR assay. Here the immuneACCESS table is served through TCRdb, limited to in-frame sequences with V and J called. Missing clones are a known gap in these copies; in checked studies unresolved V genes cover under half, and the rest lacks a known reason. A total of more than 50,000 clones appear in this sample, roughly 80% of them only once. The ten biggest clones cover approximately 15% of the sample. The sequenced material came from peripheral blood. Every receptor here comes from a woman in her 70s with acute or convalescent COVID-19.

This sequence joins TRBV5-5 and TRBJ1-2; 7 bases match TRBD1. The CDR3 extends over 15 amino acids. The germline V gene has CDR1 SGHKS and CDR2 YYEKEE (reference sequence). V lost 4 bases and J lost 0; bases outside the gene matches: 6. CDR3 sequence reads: CASSTSGTANYGYTF. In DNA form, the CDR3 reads TGTGCCAGCAGCACCAGTGGGACAGCTAACTATGGCTACACCTTC.

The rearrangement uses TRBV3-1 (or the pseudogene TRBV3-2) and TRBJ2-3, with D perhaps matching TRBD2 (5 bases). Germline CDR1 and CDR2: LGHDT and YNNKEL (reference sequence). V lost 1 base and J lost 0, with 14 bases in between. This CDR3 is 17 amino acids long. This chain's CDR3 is CASSQGRLADSTDTQYF. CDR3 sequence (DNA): TGTGCCAGCAGCCAAGGAAGGCTAGCAGATAGCACAGATACGCAGTATTTT.

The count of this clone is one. The CDR3 DNA reads as TGTGCCAGCAGTTTATGGACACAGGGAAGTATACGGTCACCCCTCCACTTT. Translation gives CASSLWTQGSIRSPLHF. The rearrangement joins TRBV27 to TRBJ1-6, with D tentatively TRBD1 (6 bases). The CDR3 spans 17 residues. CDR1 and CDR2 (germline): MNHEY, SMNVEV (reference sequence). V was pared by 1 base and J by 10 bases, with 20 bases between.

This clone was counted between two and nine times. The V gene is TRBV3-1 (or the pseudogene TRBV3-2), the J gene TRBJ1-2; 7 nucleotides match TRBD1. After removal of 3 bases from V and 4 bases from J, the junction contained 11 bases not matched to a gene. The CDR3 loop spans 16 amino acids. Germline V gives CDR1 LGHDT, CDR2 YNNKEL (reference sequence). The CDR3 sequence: CASSQIGQERTYGYTF. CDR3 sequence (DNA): TGTGCCAGCAGCCAGATCGGACAGGAGCGGACCTATGGCTACACCTTC.

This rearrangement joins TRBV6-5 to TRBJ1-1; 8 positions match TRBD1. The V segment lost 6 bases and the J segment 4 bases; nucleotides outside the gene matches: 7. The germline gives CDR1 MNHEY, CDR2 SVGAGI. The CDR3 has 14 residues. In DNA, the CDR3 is TGTGCCAGCAGATTCAGGACAGGGCTCACTGAAGCTTTCTTT. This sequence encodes CASRFRTGLTEAFF.